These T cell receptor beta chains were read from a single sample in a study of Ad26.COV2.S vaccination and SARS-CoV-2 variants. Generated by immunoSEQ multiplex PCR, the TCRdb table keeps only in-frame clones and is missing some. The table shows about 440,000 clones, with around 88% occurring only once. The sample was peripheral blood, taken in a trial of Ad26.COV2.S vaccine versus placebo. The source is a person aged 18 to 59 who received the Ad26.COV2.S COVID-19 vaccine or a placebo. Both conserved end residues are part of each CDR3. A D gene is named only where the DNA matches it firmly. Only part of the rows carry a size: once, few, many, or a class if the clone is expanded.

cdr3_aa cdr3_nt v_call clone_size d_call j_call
CASSKDYQAYEQYF TGTGCCAGCAGCAAAGATTACCAAGCCTACGAGCAGTACTTC TRBV21-1 . . TRBJ2-7
CATSGIAGVNEQFF TGTGCCACCAGTGGAATAGCGGGAGTGAATGAGCAGTTCTTC TRBV24-1 . TRBD2 TRBJ2-1
CASSLVRQGEQFF TGTGCCAGCAGCTTAGTACGCCAGGGTGAGCAGTTCTTC TRBV11-1 . . TRBJ2-1
CASSKYWTSGRALAENEQFF TGTGCCAGCAGTAAATACTGGACTAGCGGGAGGGCATTGGCGGAGAATGAGCAGTTCTTC TRBV27 . TRBD2 TRBJ2-1
CASSPQDRGHEQFF TGTGCCAGCAGCCCCCAGGACAGGGGGCATGAGCAGTTCTTC TRBV6-2/TRBV6-3 . TRBD1 TRBJ2-1
CASRKIGDPGNEQYF TGTGCCAGTAGAAAAATAGGGGACCCAGGGAACGAGCAGTACTTC TRBV19 . . TRBJ2-7
CASSSRDPWIMDYGYTF TGTGCCAGTAGTTCCCGGGACCCTTGGATTATGGACTATGGCTACACCTTC TRBV19 few . TRBJ1-2
CASSANRGLKSPLHF TGTGCCAGCAGCGCGAACAGGGGGCTAAAATCACCCCTCCACTTT TRBV7-8 . TRBD1 TRBJ1-6
CASSHRVGTNEKLFF TGTGCCAGCAGCCACAGGGTCGGAACTAATGAAAAACTGTTTTTT TRBV6-2/TRBV6-3 medium-sized . TRBJ1-4
CASSFRTGNTEAFF TGCGCCAGCAGCTTCCGGACGGGGAACACTGAAGCTTTCTTT TRBV5-1 few . TRBJ1-1
CASSVGAQETQYF TGTGCCAGCAGCGTCGGGGCTCAAGAGACCCAGTACTTC TRBV7-3 . . TRBJ2-5
CAIQQGPANTEAFF TGTGCCATTCAGCAGGGGCCCGCGAACACTGAAGCTTTCTTT TRBV30 . . TRBJ1-1
CARGAGTNYGYTF TGTGCCAGGGGGGCGGGGACTAACTATGGCTACACCTTC TRBV6-5 . . TRBJ1-2
CASRTTEFGTEAFF TGTGCCAGCAGGACAACCGAATTTGGCACTGAAGCTTTCTTT TRBV2 . . TRBJ1-1
CASSSQTGGNTEAFF TGCGCCAGCAGCTCCCAGACAGGGGGTAACACTGAAGCTTTCTTT TRBV5-1 . TRBD1 TRBJ1-1
CAIKGGSGNPSTYNEQFF TGTGCCATCAAGGGGGGTAGCGGGAACCCCTCGACCTACAATGAGCAGTTCTTC TRBV10-3 . TRBD2 TRBJ2-1
CSVEKASGSGEQYF TGCAGCGTTGAAAAGGCTAGCGGGAGCGGCGAGCAGTACTTC TRBV29-1 . TRBD2 TRBJ2-7
CASSVGPGQGTF TGTGCCAGCAGCGTAGGCCCGGGACAGGGGACCTTC TRBV9 . TRBD1 TRBJ1-2
CSVKQGSEAFF TGCAGCGTGAAACAGGGCTCTGAAGCTTTCTTT TRBV29-1 . . TRBJ1-1
CASSKDSPAYNEQFF TGTGCCAGCAGCAAGGACAGTCCTGCCTACAATGAGCAGTTCTTC TRBV21-1 . . TRBJ2-1
CASSPSGIRVEQFF TGCGCCAGCAGCCCTAGCGGGATTAGGGTTGAGCAGTTCTTC TRBV4-3 once TRBD2 TRBJ2-1
CASSQTGDSNQPQHF TGCGCCAGCAGCCAGACAGGGGATAGCAATCAGCCCCAGCATTTT TRBV4-1 few TRBD1 TRBJ1-5
CATSDPVAGEIRNEQFF TGTGCCACCAGTGACCCCGTAGCGGGAGAGATTAGGAATGAGCAGTTCTTC TRBV24-1 . TRBD2 TRBJ2-1
CTSSCASYNEQFF TGCACCAGCAGTTGTGCGAGCTACAATGAGCAGTTCTTC TRBV1 once . TRBJ2-1
CASSLAGTDTQYF TGTGCCAGCAGCTTGGCCGGGACAGATACGCAGTATTTT TRBV5-6 . . TRBJ2-3
CAISEFETSGRATQYF TGTGCCATCAGTGAGTTCGAGACTAGCGGGAGGGCAACGCAGTATTTT TRBV10-3 . TRBD2 TRBJ2-3
CASSYAEGGDSSYEQYF TGTGCCAGCAGTTATGCGGAGGGGGGGGATAGCTCCTACGAGCAGTACTTC TRBV28 . . TRBJ2-7
CASSLVVRGSDNEQFF TGTGCCAGCAGTTTAGTCGTTAGAGGGAGCGACAATGAGCAGTTCTTC TRBV28 few . TRBJ2-1
CASSYDLQPNYGYTF TGTGCCAGCAGTTACGACCTACAGCCAAACTATGGCTACACCTTC TRBV6-6 . . TRBJ1-2
CASSPGAYNYGYTF TGTGCCAGCAGCCCCGGAGCCTATAACTATGGCTACACCTTC TRBV7-3 . . TRBJ1-2
CASSLVKGPLAKNIQYF TGTGCCAGCAGCTTAGTCAAGGGTCCCTTAGCCAAAAACATTCAGTACTTC TRBV7-9 . . TRBJ2-4
CAWSGDRQNGGYTF TGTGCCTGGAGTGGGGACAGGCAGAATGGGGGCTACACCTTC TRBV30 . TRBD1 TRBJ1-2
CASSYGHGVSLGELFF TGTGCCAGCAGTTACGGCCACGGGGTTTCTCTCGGGGAGCTGTTTTTT TRBV6-5 once . TRBJ2-2
CASSLGLGTMNTEAFF TGCGCCAGCAGCTTGGGGTTAGGGACAATGAACACTGAAGCTTTCTTT TRBV5-1 . . TRBJ1-1
CASAGGWETQYF TGTGCCAGCGCGGGAGGGTGGGAGACCCAGTACTTC TRBV6-6 . TRBD2 TRBJ2-5
CASATGTVYGYTF TGCGCCAGCGCTACCGGGACAGTCTATGGCTACACCTTC TRBV5-1 . TRBD1 TRBJ1-2
CASSQEGGRNLYGYTF TGCGCCAGCAGCCAAGAAGGGGGCAGGAACCTCTATGGCTACACCTTC TRBV4-3 . TRBD1 TRBJ1-2
CASSLRQGGDGYTF TGTGCCAGCAGCTTACGACAGGGAGGGGATGGCTACACCTTC TRBV14 . TRBD1 TRBJ1-2
CASMERAGGAGEQYF TGTGCCAGTATGGAACGCGCAGGGGGCGCGGGGGAGCAGTACTTC TRBV19 . TRBD1 TRBJ2-7
CASSFEGGRAEAFF TGTGCCAGCAGCTTCGAAGGGGGTCGGGCTGAAGCTTTCTTT TRBV7-3 . . TRBJ1-1
CASSLGPLLAGGRGDEQFF TGTGCCAGCAGTTTAGGCCCTCTACTAGCGGGAGGTCGGGGGGATGAGCAGTTCTTC TRBV28 . TRBD2 TRBJ2-1
CASSQDSAGNTQYF TGCGCCAGCAGCCAAGACAGTGCGGGCAACACGCAGTATTTT TRBV4-1 . . TRBJ2-3
CASGRGQSTPLHF TGTGCCAGCGGTCGGGGACAGTCCACACCCCTCCACTTT TRBV9 once TRBD1 TRBJ1-6
CASSLGFRASGRYEQYF TGTGCCAGCAGCTTAGGGTTTAGGGCTAGCGGGAGGTACGAGCAGTACTTC TRBV7-2 . TRBD2 TRBJ2-7
CASSPGSSGEQYF TGCGCCAGCAGCCCCGGGTCGTCGGGGGAGCAGTACTTC TRBV5-1 . . TRBJ2-7
CASSFSRGQGAYSNQPQHF TGTGCCAGCAGTTTCAGCCGGGGACAGGGGGCGTATAGCAATCAGCCCCAGCATTTT TRBV28 . TRBD1 TRBJ1-5